Each of the 31 T cell receptor beta chains below was sequenced from the same sample in a study of shared clonotypes between healthy human individuals. Generated by immunoSEQ multiplex PCR, the TCRdb table keeps only in-frame clones and is missing some. The data show 2.5 million or so clones, around 90% seen once. The sample was naive CD4+ T cells sorted from blood. Documented subset: CD45RA+ positively selected. These receptors were taken from a man younger than 30 in good health.

This clone was found a few times. This chain connects TRBV9 to TRBJ1-6, with D perhaps matching TRBD1 (5 bases). The length of the CDR3 is 19 residues. Deletions cut 4 bases from V and 0 bases from J, with 20 bases between. CDR1 and CDR2 from the germline V gene are SGDLS and YYNGEE. CDR3 protein: CASSPRGAGGSSYNSPLHF. The CDR3 nucleotides read TGTGCCAGCAGCCCGAGAGGGGCGGGGGGGAGCTCCTATAATTCACCCCTCCACTTT.

V is TRBV7-2 and J is TRBJ2-7, with D unresolved. This CDR3 comprises 14 residues. V lost 5 bases and J lost 3, with 14 bases in between. Per the germline V gene, CDR1 is SGHTA and CDR2 is FQGNSA. The CDR3, as DNA: TGTGCCAGCAGCCCACCGCGACCTGGCTACGAGCAGTACTTC. Encoded protein: CASSPPRPGYEQYF.

The J gene is TRBJ2-5, the V gene TRBV4-1; the match to TRBD2 covers 11 bases. J gave up 3 bases and V 1 base, and 7 bases lay outside the gene matches. CDR3 size: 17 residues. CDR1 and CDR2 from the germline V gene are MGHRA and YSYEKL. The CDR3 nucleotides are TGCGCCAGCAGCCAAGGGGTCGTAGCGGGAGGGGAAGAGACCCAGTACTTC. It codes for CASSQGVVAGGEETQYF.

The CDR3 coding sequence is TGTGCCAGCAGTTTTGACTCGACGGGGCGCGGCTACACCTTC. It translates to CASSFDSTGRGYTF. The chain links TRBV6-5 to TRBJ1-2; D perhaps matches TRBD1 (5 bases). Trimming cost V 4 bases and J 8 bases, with 17 bases left between them. The CDR3 spans 14 residues. The germline gives CDR1 MNHEY, CDR2 SVGAGI.

The chain links TRBV18 to TRBJ2-3; no reliable D call. Germline V gene sequence: CDR1 KGHSH, CDR2 LQKENI. This CDR3 has 14 amino acids. Trimming removed 3 bases at V and 0 bases at J, with 7 bases between. CDR3 sequence reads: CASSPFESTDTQYF. CDR3 nucleotides: TGTGCCAGCTCACCGTTTGAAAGCACAGATACGCAGTATTTT.

The chain combines TRBV9 with TRBJ1-1; no firm D call. Trimming pared 0 bases from V and 4 bases from J, leaving 13 bases between. This CDR3 spans 15 amino acids. Germline-derived CDR1 and CDR2 are SGDLS and YYNGEE. The CDR3 reads CASSVGQLSSTEAFF. CDR3 nucleotide sequence: TGTGCCAGCAGCGTAGGCCAGCTGAGTAGCACTGAAGCTTTCTTT.

The chain employs TRBV7-8 and TRBJ2-1, with 7 positions matching TRBD1. Germline V CDR1 and CDR2: SGHVS, FQNEAQ. The CDR3 is made up of 15 amino acids. Trimming took 5 bases from V and 6 from J; bases not matched to a gene: 10. The CDR3 DNA is TGTGCCAGCAGCCCGAGACAGGGAATGGTCAATGAGCAGTTCTTC. It yields the protein CASSPRQGMVNEQFF.

The V call is TRBV30, the J call TRBJ2-5, with 8 bases matching TRBD2. Trimming took 0 bases from V and 5 from J; bases not matched to a gene: 8. Germline assignment: CDR1 GTSNPN and CDR2 SVGIG (reference sequence). The CDR3 has 15 residues. The DNA of the CDR3 is TGTGCCTGGAGTGTACTTCCTAGCGGGTTGGAGACCCAGTACTTC. Translated, it gives CAWSVLPSGLETQYF. The whole variable domain, filled in from reference TRBV30 and TRBJ2-5, reads SQTIHQWPATLVQPVGSPLSLECTVEGTSNPNLYWYRQAAGRGLQLLFYSVGIGQISSEVPQNLSASRPQDRQFILSSKKLLLSDSGFYLCAWSVLPSGLETQYFGPGTRLLVL.

The V and J genes are TRBV7-2 and TRBJ2-5; D unresolved. The CDR3 has 14 residues. Germline assignment: CDR1 SGHTA and CDR2 FQGNSA. Trimming shortened V by 3 bases and J by 2 bases, and 10 bases separated the two germline ends. The CDR3 protein is CASSFKTAQETQYF. The CDR3 bases are TGTGCCAGCAGCTTTAAGACTGCTCAAGAGACCCAGTACTTC. The full variable domain, in which reference TRBV7-2 and TRBJ2-5 provide the parts outside the CDR3, is GAGVSQSPSNKVTEKGKDVELRCDPISGHTALYWYRQSLGQGLEFLIYFQGNSAPDKSGLPSDRFSAERTGGSVSTLTIQRTQQEDSAVYLCASSFKTAQETQYFGPGTRLLVL.

The V and J genes are TRBV4-1 and TRBJ1-5, with D possibly matching TRBD1 (5 bases). The germline gives CDR1 MGHRA, CDR2 YSYEKL. Trimming pared 0 bases from V and 0 bases from J, leaving 18 bases between. This CDR3 has 19 amino acids. CDR3 amino acids: CASSQEGVGRVYSNQPQHF. CDR3 DNA: TGCGCCAGCAGCCAAGAAGGAGTGGGACGGGTTTATAGCAATCAGCCCCAGCATTTT.

This clone was seen a handful of times. V usage is TRBV6-1 and J usage is TRBJ1-1; unclear D gene. Germline V CDR1 and CDR2: MNHNS, SASEGT. The CDR3 runs to 10 residues. The germline V and J ends were trimmed by 8 bases and 2 bases, with 3 bases remaining between them. CDR3 DNA: TGTGCCAGCCTAAACACTGAAGCTTTCTTT. Its translation is CASLNTEAFF.

V usage is TRBV5-4 and J usage is TRBJ2-7; 9 bases are shared with TRBD2. CDR3 length equals 13 residues. Germline V gives CDR1 SGHNT, CDR2 YYREEE (reference sequence). After removal of 1 base from V and 5 bases from J, the junction contained 1 base not matched to a gene. The CDR3 nucleotides are TGTGCCAGCAGCTTGCGACTAGCGGACGAGCAGTACTTC. As protein: CASSLRLADEQYF.

The rearrangement joins TRBV28 to TRBJ2-5; 10 nucleotides align to TRBD2. The germline V gene has CDR1 MDHEN and CDR2 SYDVKM. This CDR3 is built from 17 residues. V was pared by 5 bases and J by 4 bases, with 13 bases of the junction left unmatched. CDR3 amino acids: CASSPLGERGGPETQYF. CDR3 DNA: TGTGCCAGCAGTCCCCTGGGGGAGCGGGGGGGCCCAGAGACCCAGTACTTC. Combining the CDR3 with reference TRBV28 and TRBJ2-5 gives the whole variable domain DVKVTQSSRYLVKRTGEKVFLECVQDMDHENMFWYRQDPGLGLRLIYFSYDVKMKEKGDIPEGYSVSREKKERFSLILESASTNQTSMYLCASSPLGERGGPETQYFGPGTRLLVL.

The gene calls are TRBV4-1 and TRBJ1-6; D possibly corresponds to TRBD1 (5 bases). The germline CDR1 and CDR2 sequences are MGHRA and YSYEKL. V lost 3 bases, J lost 3 bases, and 9 bases lay in between. The CDR3 contains 15 residues. CDR3 protein: CASSQGDGYNSPLHF. Here the CDR3 DNA reads TGCGCCAGCAGCCAGGGGGACGGCTATAATTCACCCCTCCACTTT.

The CDR3 region has the DNA TGCGCCAGCAGCTTGGAAGGTTTCACACTCACCTCTGGAAACACCATATATTTT. Its protein is CASSLEGFTLTSGNTIYF. The V gene is TRBV5-1, the J gene TRBJ1-3; D gene uncertain. The V and J ends lost 0 bases and 0 bases respectively, with 16 bases between them. The V gene's germline CDR1 is SGHRS and CDR2 YFSETQ. CDR3 size: 18 residues.

In this sample, this clone turned up a few times. Different DNA sequences within this sample yield the same CDR3. This chain uses TRBV30 with TRBJ1-1, with D possibly matching TRBD1 (5 bases). This CDR3 region has 13 residues. Trimming took off 4 bases at V and 1 base at J, with 10 bases between the two ends. CDR1 and CDR2 from the germline V gene are GTSNPN and SVGIG (reference sequence). For the CDR3, the DNA is TGTGCCTGGATGGGGCAGACGAACACTGAAGCTTTCTTT. It encodes CAWMGQTNTEAFF.

This clone is a singleton in its sample. This chain's CDR3 is CAWSMRGDTQYF. For the CDR3, the DNA is TGTGCCTGGAGTATGAGGGGAGATACGCAGTATTTT. The chain recombines TRBV30 with TRBJ2-3; the D call may be TRBD1 or TRBD2 (5 bases each). Between the trimmed V and J ends, which lost 2 bases and 5 bases, there was a span of 8 bases. The germline V gene encodes CDR1 GTSNPN and CDR2 SVGIG (reference sequence). CDR3 length equals 12 residues.

The CDR3 loop is CASSPTWSGELFF. The CDR3 DNA sequence: TGTGCCAGCAGTCCGACATGGTCCGGGGAGCTGTTTTTT. The genes are TRBV27 and TRBJ2-2, with D unresolved. The CDR3 sequence is 13 residues long. V was trimmed by 5 bases and J by 6 bases, leaving 10 bases between them. The germline CDR1 and CDR2 sequences are MNHEY and SMNVEV (reference sequence).

This chain uses TRBV6-1 with TRBJ1-5; D possibly corresponds to TRBD1 (6 bases). V dropped 8 bases and J dropped 4 bases, with 15 bases sitting between them. In germline, CDR1 is MNHNS, CDR2 SASEGT. The CDR3 runs to 14 residues. In DNA, the CDR3 is TGTGCCAGCCGGGGGGCAGGTGATAATCAGCCCCAGCATTTT. Protein sequence: CASRGAGDNQPQHF.

This chain joins TRBV7-2 and TRBJ1-5; D is undetermined. This CDR3 is built from 13 residues. Between the trimmed V and J ends, which lost 2 bases and 7 bases, there was a span of 9 bases. The germline V gene has CDR1 SGHTA and CDR2 FQGNSA. CDR3 nucleotides: TGTGCCAGCAGCTTAATAAAGAGGCAGCCCCAGCATTTT. This translates into CASSLIKRQPQHF.

J is TRBJ2-5 and V is TRBV5-1; 11 bases map to TRBD2. The CDR3 consists of 16 residues. Germline CDR1 SGHRS, CDR2 YFSETQ. Germline trimming cut 2 bases from V and 4 bases from J; bases unmatched to any gene: 7. The CDR3: CASSLSSGRRGETQYF. In nucleotides, the CDR3 is TGCGCCAGCAGCTTATCTAGCGGGAGGAGGGGAGAGACCCAGTACTTC.

The V gene is TRBV10-3, the J gene TRBJ2-2; 8 nucleotides line up with TRBD1. The CDR3 spans 14 residues. Per the germline V gene, CDR1 is ENHRY and CDR2 is SYGVKD. The V segment lost 6 bases and the J segment 6 bases; nucleotides outside the gene matches: 6. Here the CDR3 reads CAISPGGSAGELFF. The CDR3 region has the DNA TGTGCCATCAGCCCAGGGGGCTCTGCCGGGGAGCTGTTTTTT.

The chain carries TRBV7-8 and TRBJ2-7; 7 nucleotides line up with TRBD1. Unmatched junction bases numbered 17, after V lost 2 bases and J lost 4 bases. CDR3 length: 18 amino acids. Germline V lookup: CDR1 SGHVS, CDR2 FQNEAQ. The CDR3 bases are TGTGCCAGCAGCTTAAGACCCCTAACGGGACAGTTCATATACGAGCAGTACTTC. Its protein is CASSLRPLTGQFIYEQYF.

The chain has TRBV30 and TRBJ1-4; D gene ambiguous. The ends were cut back, 0 bases at V and 0 bases at J, with 5 bases in the middle. The CDR3 spans 14 residues. Germline loops: CDR1 GTSNPN, CDR2 SVGIG (reference sequence). The CDR3 here is CAWSVWATNEKLFF. The CDR3 DNA reads as TGTGCCTGGAGTGTATGGGCAACTAATGAAAAACTGTTTTTT.

With respect to this clone: The same CDR3 also results from other DNA sequences found in this sample. The chain employs TRBV6-1 and TRBJ2-4; a possible D gene is TRBD2 (6 bases). From germline, CDR1 is MNHNS and CDR2 SASEGT. This CDR3 contains 13 residues. V dropped 7 bases and J dropped 0 bases, with 7 bases sitting between them. CDR3 loop: CASTGGAKNIQYF. CDR3 sequence (DNA): TGTGCCAGCACCGGGGGAGCCAAAAACATTCAGTACTTC.

The chain combines TRBV7-2 with TRBJ2-7; D is perhaps TRBD1 or TRBD2 (5 bases each). CDR3 length equals 13 residues. The V gene lost 3 bases and the J gene lost 7 bases, with 13 bases spanning the gap. The germline V gene encodes CDR1 SGHTA and CDR2 FQGNSA. The CDR3 nucleotides are TGTGCCAGCAGCTTGGGGACCCTCGGGGAGCAGTACTTC. As protein: CASSLGTLGEQYF.

The genes are TRBV27 and TRBJ1-3, with TRBD1 matching over 7 bases. The CDR3 has 15 residues. CDR1 and CDR2 from the germline V gene are MNHEY and SMNVEV (reference sequence). With 1 base clipped from V and 2 bases from J, the junction kept 2 bases outside the gene matches. CDR3: CASSLYRGPGNTIYF. CDR3 DNA: TGTGCCAGCAGTTTATACAGGGGTCCTGGAAACACCATATATTTT.

The V call is TRBV2, the J call TRBJ2-6; a weak D match, TRBD1 (6 bases). This CDR3 has 15 amino acids. The V and J ends lost 6 bases and 12 bases respectively, with 21 bases between them. Germline CDR1 and CDR2: SNHLY and FYNNEI. As DNA, the CDR3 is TGTGCCAGCAGCAGGGGCTCCTTCCTCAACAGCGTCCTGACTTTC. Protein sequence: CASSRGSFLNSVLTF.

V gene TRBV11-2 combines with J gene TRBJ2-1, with 14 bases aligning to TRBD2. CDR3 length: 18 amino acids. Trimming removed 4 bases from V and 0 bases from J; junction bases left unmatched: 5. The V gene's germline CDR1 is SGHAT and CDR2 FQNNGV. CDR3 region: CASSSGTSGRSSYNEQFF. DNA for the CDR3: TGTGCCAGCAGCTCCGGGACTAGCGGGAGAAGCTCCTACAATGAGCAGTTCTTC.

For this clone: At one end, the junction sequence differs from germline, possibly due to a read error. V and J are TRBV5-4 and TRBJ1-1; D is undetermined. Germline V gene sequence: CDR1 SGHNT, CDR2 YYREEE (reference sequence). The CDR3 consists of 13 residues. The CDR3 loop is CASSQVLGTEAFF. The CDR3 nucleotides read TGCGCCAGCAGCCAAGTACTGGGCACTGAAGCTTTCTTT. Full variable domain (rest looked up from reference TRBV5-4 and TRBJ1-1): ETGVTQSPTHLIKTRGQQVTLRCSSQSGHNTVSWYQQALGQGPQFIFQYYREEENGRGNFPPRFSGLQFPNYSSELNVNALELDDSALYLCASSQVLGTEAFFGQGTRLTVV.

The rearrangement links TRBV10-3 to TRBJ2-7; D gene uncertain. This CDR3 has 15 amino acids. Germline assignment: CDR1 ENHRY and CDR2 SYGVKD. The V end was cut by 3 bases, the J end by 1 base, with 13 bases between. CDR3 coding DNA: TGTGCCATCAGTGATCAAGGCAGGTCGTCCTACGAGCAGTACTTC. Translation: CAISDQGRSSYEQYF.